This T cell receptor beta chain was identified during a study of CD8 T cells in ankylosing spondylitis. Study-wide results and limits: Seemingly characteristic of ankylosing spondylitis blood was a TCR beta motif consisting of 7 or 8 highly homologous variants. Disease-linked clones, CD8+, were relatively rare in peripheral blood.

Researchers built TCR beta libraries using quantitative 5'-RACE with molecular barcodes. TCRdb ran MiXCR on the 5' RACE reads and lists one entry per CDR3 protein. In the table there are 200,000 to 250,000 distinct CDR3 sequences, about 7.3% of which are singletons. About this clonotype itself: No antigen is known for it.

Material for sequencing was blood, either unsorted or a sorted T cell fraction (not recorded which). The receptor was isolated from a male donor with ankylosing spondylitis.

Written as DNA, the CDR3 is TGCGCCAGCAGCTTCGAGTGGGGGCAAGCAAATTCACCCCTCCACTTT. This sequence encodes CASSFEWGQANSPLHF. V usage is TRBV5-1 and J usage is TRBJ1-6, with D maybe TRBD1 (6 bases). Germline V gives CDR1 SGHRS, CDR2 YFSETQ. This CDR3 contains 16 residues. V was pared by 2 bases and J by 7 bases, with 16 bases between.